Listed here are 27 T cell receptor beta chains from one sample, sequenced in a study of T and B cells in COVID-19 patients. From blood, about 240-550 ng of genomic DNA served as TRB template. BIOMED2 TRB-A/B primer pools were used in multiplex TRB PCR. Using its own MiXCR run on the multiplex PCR reads, TCRdb lists one record per CDR3 protein. The top ten hold around two fifths of the sample, which has 3,700 or so distinct CDR3 sequences, about 29% seen once. Sequenced material: blood. The receptors were gathered from a human donor with active COVID-19. The donor label of this sample is uncertain.

The sample holds a few counts of this clonotype. This chain connects TRBV19 to TRBJ1-2, with D possibly being TRBD1 (5 bases). The CDR3 runs to 13 residues. V was shortened by 5 bases and J by 4 bases, with 11 bases between the two germline ends. Germline V CDR1 and CDR2: LNHDA, SQIVND (reference sequence). This chain's CDR3 is CASSPWGVYGYTF. CDR3 sequence (DNA): TGTGCCAGTAGTCCCTGGGGCGTCTATGGCTACACCTTC.

The gene calls are TRBV7-4 and TRBJ2-7; no definite D call. Trimming cost V 6 bases and J 0 bases, with 15 bases left between them. This CDR3 has 15 amino acids. Germline lookup yields CDR1 SGHVT and CDR2 SQSDAQ. CDR3: CASSTNPAGSYEQYF. The CDR3 nucleotides are TGTGCCAGCAGTACTAACCCCGCCGGCTCCTACGAGCAGTACTTC.

This rearrangement joins TRBV19 to TRBJ1-1; maybe TRBD1 (5 bases). The ends were cut back, 6 bases at V and 5 bases at J, with 16 bases in the middle. The V gene's germline CDR1 is LNHDA and CDR2 SQIVND (reference sequence). The CDR3 has 14 amino acids. CDR3 region: CASSLRGGITEAFF. CDR3 bases: TGTGCCAGTAGCCTTCGGGGGGGGATAACTGAAGCTTTCTTT.

Sample share makes this clonotype medium-sized. The chain uses TRBV29-1 and TRBJ1-2, with 7 bases that match TRBD1. V was pared by 7 bases and J by 4 bases, with 9 bases of the junction left unmatched. CDR1 is SQVTM and CDR2 is ANQGSEA in the germline V gene. The CDR3 extends over 13 amino acids. CDR3 sequence: CSAGEGGAYGYTF. The CDR3 DNA reads TGCAGCGCCGGAGAAGGGGGCGCCTATGGCTACACCTTC. The entire variable domain, with the rest obtained from reference TRBV29-1 and TRBJ1-2, is as follows: SAVISQKPSRDICQRGTSLTIQCQVDSQVTMMFWYRQQPGQSLTLIATANQGSEATYESGFVIDKFPISRPNLTFSTLTVSNMSPEDSSIYLCSAGEGGAYGYTFGSGTRLTVV.

This clonotype was observed a handful of times. The gene calls are TRBV5-6 and TRBJ1-5; D not resolved. The CDR3 covers 14 residues. V lost 6 bases to trimming and J lost 2 bases, with 12 bases between them. The germline V gene encodes CDR1 SGHDT and CDR2 YYEEEE. The CDR3 DNA sequence: TGTGCCAGCACTAAAGGGAGGCGCAATCAGCCCCAGCATTTT. Residues: CASTKGRRNQPQHF.

By share, this clonotype counts as medium-sized. The chain carries TRBV13 and TRBJ2-1; D is perhaps TRBD1 (6 bases). CDR3 length: 13 residues. Germline CDR1 PRHDT, CDR2 FYEKMQ (reference sequence). V was trimmed by 7 bases and J by 3 bases, leaving 10 bases between them. CDR3 sequence (DNA): TGTGCCAGCACCAAGGACAGCTACAATGAGCAGTTCTTC. Translated, it gives CASTKDSYNEQFF.

The genes are TRBV11-1 and TRBJ2-7, with D maybe TRBD1 (5 bases). CDR1 is SGHAT and CDR2 is FQDESV in the germline V gene (reference sequence). V lost 2 bases and J lost 5, with 16 bases in between. This CDR3 contains 15 residues. CDR3 region: CASSLRTSPRNEQYF. The CDR3 coding sequence is TGTGCCAGCAGCTTAAGGACATCCCCTCGGAACGAGCAGTACTTC.

Only a few counts were recorded for this clonotype. The CDR3 nucleotides are TGCAGTGCCGGAGGGAAGGGGACAGGGTTCGAAAAACTGTTTTTT. Translated, it gives CSAGGKGTGFEKLFF. This sequence joins TRBV20-1 and TRBJ1-4; 9 bases map to TRBD1. The CDR3 is made up of 15 amino acids. Trimming took 6 bases from V and 8 from J; bases not matched to a gene: 13. Per germline, CDR1 DFQATT and CDR2 SNEGSKA (reference sequence).

Within the sample, this clonotype is medium-sized. The rearrangement links TRBV27 to TRBJ2-7, with TRBD2 matching 9 bases. V was pared by 3 bases and J by 6 bases, with 9 bases of the junction left unmatched. From germline, CDR1 is MNHEY and CDR2 SMNVEV (reference sequence). The CDR3 length is 15 residues. As DNA, the CDR3 is TGTGCCAGCAGTTTTTCCCCGGGACTAGCTTTCGAGCAGTACTTC. Its translation: CASSFSPGLAFEQYF.

A few counts support this clonotype. The chain carries TRBV4-3 and TRBJ2-6, with TRBD2 identical over 8 bases. CDR3 size: 18 residues. V was clipped by 5 bases and J by 0 bases; unmatched bases: 9. Germline CDR1 LGHNA, CDR2 YSLEER. The CDR3 nucleotides are TGCGCCAGCAGCGGGTCCGGGAGGGATCTCTCTGGGGCCAACGTCCTGACTTTC. It translates to CASSGSGRDLSGANVLTF.

This clonotype was detected ten times or more. J is TRBJ1-6 and V is TRBV13, with unresolved D. CDR1 is PRHDT, CDR2 FYEKMQ, per germline (reference sequence). The CDR3 is 14 residues long. Trimming took off 0 bases at V and 9 bases at J, with 9 bases between the two ends. Here the CDR3 reads CASSLGLSPSPLHF. The CDR3 DNA follows: TGTGCCAGCAGCTTAGGGCTCTCCCCTTCACCCCTCCACTTT.

The chain uses TRBV7-9 and TRBJ1-1; D gene unclear. Germline CDR1 reads SEHNR; CDR2 reads FQNEAQ (reference sequence). This CDR3 spans 13 amino acids. The V and J ends lost 5 bases and 1 base respectively, with 8 bases between them. Here the CDR3 reads CASSARQNTEAFF. DNA of the CDR3: TGTGCCAGCAGCGCCCGACAGAACACTGAAGCTTTCTTT.

The J gene is TRBJ2-3, the V gene TRBV29-1; no definite D call. With 5 bases removed from V and 0 bases from J, the gap between germline ends came to 12 bases. The CDR3 runs to 14 residues. CDR1 SQVTM and CDR2 ANQGSEA come from the germline V gene. The CDR3 region has the DNA TGCAGCGTTAATAGGAACACCAGCACAGATACGCAGTATTTT. As protein: CSVNRNTSTDTQYF.

The chain combines TRBV12-3 or TRBV12-4 with TRBJ1-5; D gene unclear. V lost 6 bases and J lost 6, with 24 bases in between. The CDR3 loop spans 17 amino acids. The CDR3 DNA follows: TGTGCCAGCAGCGGTCGAGGAGGACGGATGGGAGTTCAGCCCCAGCATTTT. Protein: CASSGRGGRMGVQPQHF.

By share, this clonotype counts as medium-sized. V gene TRBV5-4 combines with J gene TRBJ2-1, with 7 bases fitting TRBD1. J gave up 5 bases and V 4 bases, and 6 bases lay outside the gene matches. In germline, CDR1 is SGHNT, CDR2 YYREEE (reference sequence). The CDR3 extends over 14 amino acids. In nucleotides, the CDR3 is TGTGCCAGCAGCCGAGCGACAGGGCACAATGAGCAGTTCTTC. Encoded protein: CASSRATGHNEQFF. The full variable domain, with the rest looked up from reference TRBV5-4 and TRBJ2-1, is ETGVTQSPTHLIKTRGQQVTLRCSSQSGHNTVSWYQQALGQGPQFIFQYYREEENGRGNFPPRFSGLQFPNYSSELNVNALELDDSALYLCASSRATGHNEQFFGPGTRLTVL.

The genes are TRBV5-1 and TRBJ2-3, with D possibly matching TRBD1 (6 bases). The CDR3 consists of 14 residues. The V gene's germline CDR1 is SGHRS and CDR2 YFSETQ. Trimming removed 4 bases from V and 2 bases from J, with 11 bases in between. CDR3 nucleotide sequence: TGCGCCAGCAGCCCTGGACAGACCACAGATACGCAGTATTTT. Amino acid sequence: CASSPGQTTDTQYF.

Concerning this clonotype: This sequence may be a read error, since a much larger clone differs from it by one base. The V call is TRBV27, the J call TRBJ2-1; D may be TRBD1 or TRBD2 (5 bases each). The CDR3 runs to 17 residues. The V and J ends lost 3 bases and 1 base respectively, with 16 bases between them. From germline, CDR1 is MNHEY and CDR2 SMNVEV (reference sequence). The CDR3 DNA is TGTGCCAGCAGTTTCTTGGGGGTGGGGGTATCCTACAATGAGCAGTTCTTC. This sequence encodes CASSFLGVGVSYNEQFF.

This chain links TRBV20-1 with TRBJ1-1, with D unresolved. The CDR3 contains 13 residues. The V and J ends lost 0 bases and 1 base respectively, with 6 bases between them. Germline CDR1 DFQATT, CDR2 SNEGSKA (reference sequence). The CDR3 is CSARDNRNTEAFF. CDR3 nucleotides: TGCAGTGCTAGAGATAATAGGAACACTGAAGCTTTCTTT.

This sequence joins TRBV10-2 and TRBJ2-7, with TRBD2 matching over 11 bases. Germline V gene sequence: CDR1 WSHSY, CDR2 SAAADI. The CDR3 consists of 17 residues. V lost 0 bases, J lost 2 bases, and 6 bases stayed unmatched. This CDR3 reads CASSESAPTSGTYEQYF. CDR3 bases: TGCGCCAGCAGTGAGTCCGCTCCGACTAGCGGGACCTACGAGCAGTACTTC.

In its sample, this clonotype ranks as medium-sized. The rearrangement uses TRBV19 and TRBJ1-1; D ambiguous. The CDR3 runs to 12 residues. V lost 5 bases and J 8 bases, leaving 12 bases between the germline ends. Germline V gene sequence: CDR1 LNHDA, CDR2 SQIVND (reference sequence). This CDR3 reads CASSFPRGEAFF. Here the CDR3 DNA reads TGTGCCAGTAGTTTCCCCCGGGGAGAAGCTTTCTTT.

Remarks on this clonotype: Compared with germline, one end of the junction differs, possibly owing to a read error. The J gene is TRBJ2-1, the V gene TRBV5-1; D remains unclear. The CDR3 spans 14 residues. Germline CDR1 is SGHRS and CDR2 is YFSETQ. The CDR3 sequence: CASSLFNSYNEQFF. Here the CDR3 DNA reads TGCGCCAGCAGCTTGTTCAACTCCTATAATGAGCAGTTCTTC. Variable domain in full (rest from reference TRBV5-1 and TRBJ2-1): KAGVTQTPRYLIKTRGQQVTLSCSPISGHRSVSWYQQTPGQGLQFLFEYFSETQRNKGNFPGRFSGRQFSNSRSEMNVSTLELGDSALYLCASSLFNSYNEQFFGPGTRLTVL.

This clonotype turned up a few times. This chain links TRBV7-2 with TRBJ2-1, with a tentative D call TRBD2 (7 bases). Germline V gene data show CDR1 as SGHTA and CDR2 as FQGNSA. This CDR3 is 13 amino acids long. V was shortened by 1 base and J by 14 bases, with 15 bases between the two germline ends. CDR3 bases: TGTGCCAGCAGCTTAGTTTCGGGGGGCCTGAAGTTCTTC. Residues: CASSLVSGGLKFF.

This sequence joins TRBV6-5 and TRBJ1-5; TRBD1 aligns across 8 bases. Germline assignment: CDR1 MNHEY and CDR2 SVGAGI. This CDR3 comprises 16 residues. V trimming: 6 bases; J trimming: 1 base; junction bases outside the gene matches: 8. The CDR3: CASRGTGGASNQPQHF. The CDR3 nucleotides are TGTGCCAGCAGGGGAACAGGGGGGGCGAGCAATCAGCCCCAGCATTTT.

This clonotype is medium-sized in the sample. The chain combines TRBV18 with TRBJ1-4; tentative D call: TRBD1 (5 bases). The CDR3 length is 15 residues. V dropped 3 bases and J dropped 1 base, with 9 bases sitting between them. From germline, CDR1 is KGHSH and CDR2 LQKENI. The chain's CDR3 is CASSPDGGTNEKLFF. DNA for the CDR3: TGTGCCAGCTCACCCGACGGGGGAACTAATGAAAAACTGTTTTTT. Full variable domain (rest looked up from reference TRBV18 and TRBJ1-4): NAGVMQNPRHLVRRRGQEARLRCSPMKGHSHVYWYRQLPEEGLKFMVYLQKENIIDESGMPKERFSAEFPKEGPSILRIQQVVRGDSAAYFCASSPDGGTNEKLFFGSGTQLSVL.

J is TRBJ2-2 and V is TRBV20-1; D is possibly TRBD1 (6 bases). CDR3 length: 13 residues. CDR1 DFQATT and CDR2 SNEGSKA come from the germline V gene (reference sequence). Trimming cost V 3 bases and J 5 bases, with 10 bases left between them. CDR3 protein: CSASRGSTGELFF. The CDR3 DNA sequence: TGCAGTGCTAGTAGGGGGAGTACCGGGGAGCTGTTTTTT.

This clonotype rates as large. The V and J genes are TRBV29-1 and TRBJ2-3; a weak D match, TRBD1 (6 bases). Germline V gene data show CDR1 as SQVTM and CDR2 as ANQGSEA. This CDR3 is built from 14 residues. The V gene lost 6 bases and the J gene lost 1 base, with 14 bases spanning the gap. CDR3 in DNA: TGCAGCGTGGTGGGGCAGGGGCGCACAGATACGCAGTATTTT. Its protein product is CSVVGQGRTDTQYF.

This clonotype is classed as medium-sized. The V call is TRBV19, the J call TRBJ1-1; the D is unclear. The CDR3 contains 12 residues. V was cut by 7 bases and J by 1 base, with 7 bases left in between. In germline, CDR1 is LNHDA, CDR2 SQIVND (reference sequence). The CDR3 loop is CASIWGNTEAFF. In DNA, the CDR3 is TGTGCCAGTATTTGGGGGAACACTGAAGCTTTCTTT.